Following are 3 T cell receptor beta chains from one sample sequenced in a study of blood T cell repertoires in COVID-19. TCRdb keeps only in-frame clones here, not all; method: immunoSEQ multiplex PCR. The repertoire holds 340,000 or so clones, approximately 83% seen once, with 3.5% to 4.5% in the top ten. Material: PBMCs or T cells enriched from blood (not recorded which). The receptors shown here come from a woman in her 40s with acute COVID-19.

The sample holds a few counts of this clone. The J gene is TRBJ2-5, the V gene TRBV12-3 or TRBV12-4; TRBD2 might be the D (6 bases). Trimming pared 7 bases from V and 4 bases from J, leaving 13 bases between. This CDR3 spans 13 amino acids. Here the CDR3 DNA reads TGTGCCAGCACCGCGGCGGAGGGAGAGACCCAGTACTTC. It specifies CASTAAEGETQYF.

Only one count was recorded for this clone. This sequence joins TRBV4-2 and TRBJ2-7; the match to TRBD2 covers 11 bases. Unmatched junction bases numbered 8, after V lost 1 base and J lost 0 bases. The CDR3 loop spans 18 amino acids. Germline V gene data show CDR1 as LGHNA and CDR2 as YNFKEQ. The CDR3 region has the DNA TGTGCCAGCAGCCAAGGCCTAGCGGGGGGCTCCAGCTCCTACGAGCAGTACTTC. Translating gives CASSQGLAGGSSSYEQYF.

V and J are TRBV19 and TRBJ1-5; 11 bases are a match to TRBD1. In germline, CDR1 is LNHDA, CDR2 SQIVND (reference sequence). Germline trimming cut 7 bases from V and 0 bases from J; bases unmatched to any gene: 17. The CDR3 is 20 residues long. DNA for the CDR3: TGTGCCAGTACCCCTGGGTTCGGGACAGGGGGAAAGTATAGCAATCAGCCCCAGCATTTT. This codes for CASTPGFGTGGKYSNQPQHF. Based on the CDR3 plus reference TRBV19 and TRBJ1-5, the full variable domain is DGGITQSPKYLFRKEGQNVTLSCEQNLNHDAMYWYRQDPGQGLRLIYYSQIVNDFQKGDIAEGYSVSREKKESFPLTVTSAQKNPTAFYLCASTPGFGTGGKYSNQPQHFGDGTRLSIL.